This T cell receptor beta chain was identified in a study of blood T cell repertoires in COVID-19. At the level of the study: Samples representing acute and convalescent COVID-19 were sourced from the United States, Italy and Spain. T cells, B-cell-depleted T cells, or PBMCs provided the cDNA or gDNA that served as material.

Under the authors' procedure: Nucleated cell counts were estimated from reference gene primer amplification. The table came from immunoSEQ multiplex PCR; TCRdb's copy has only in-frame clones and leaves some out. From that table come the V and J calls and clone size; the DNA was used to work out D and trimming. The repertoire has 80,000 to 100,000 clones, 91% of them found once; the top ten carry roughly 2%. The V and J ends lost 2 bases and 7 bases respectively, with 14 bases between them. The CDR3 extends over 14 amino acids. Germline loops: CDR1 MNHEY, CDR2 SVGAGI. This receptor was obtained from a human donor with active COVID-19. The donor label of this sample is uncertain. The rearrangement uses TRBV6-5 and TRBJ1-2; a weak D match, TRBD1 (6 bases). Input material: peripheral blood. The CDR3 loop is CASSYRGGSIGYTF. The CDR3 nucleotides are TGTGCCAGCAGTTACCGAGGGGGATCAATTGGCTACACCTTC.